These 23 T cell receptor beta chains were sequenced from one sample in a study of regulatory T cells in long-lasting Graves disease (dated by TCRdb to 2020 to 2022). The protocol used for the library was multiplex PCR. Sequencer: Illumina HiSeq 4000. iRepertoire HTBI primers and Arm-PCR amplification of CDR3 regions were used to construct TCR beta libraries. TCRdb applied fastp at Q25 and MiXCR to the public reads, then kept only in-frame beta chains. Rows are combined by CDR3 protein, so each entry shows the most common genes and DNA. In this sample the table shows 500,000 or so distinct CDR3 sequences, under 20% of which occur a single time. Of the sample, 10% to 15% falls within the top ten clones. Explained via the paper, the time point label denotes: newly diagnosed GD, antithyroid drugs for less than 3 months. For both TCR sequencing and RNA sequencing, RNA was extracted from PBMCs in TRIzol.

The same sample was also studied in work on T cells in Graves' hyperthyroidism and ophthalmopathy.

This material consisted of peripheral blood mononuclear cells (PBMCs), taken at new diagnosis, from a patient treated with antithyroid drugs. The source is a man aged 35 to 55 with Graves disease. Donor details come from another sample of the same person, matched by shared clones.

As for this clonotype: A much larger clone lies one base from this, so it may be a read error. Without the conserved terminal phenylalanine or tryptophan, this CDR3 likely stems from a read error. The CDR3 nucleotides are TGTGCCAGCAGTTCAACTAGCGGGAGGGCCCGGGATGAGCAGTTCCTC. This encodes CASSSTSGRARDEQFL. The chain uses TRBV28 and TRBJ2-1, with 13 bases that match TRBD2. This CDR3 has 16 amino acids. Germline V gene data show CDR1 as MDHEN and CDR2 as SYDVKM. The V and J ends lost 4 bases and 8 bases, in that order; junction bases with no gene match: 8.

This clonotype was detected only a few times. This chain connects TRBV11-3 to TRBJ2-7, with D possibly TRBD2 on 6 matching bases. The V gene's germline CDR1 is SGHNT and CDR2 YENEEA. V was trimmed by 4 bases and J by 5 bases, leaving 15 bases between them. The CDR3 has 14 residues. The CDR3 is CASSSARREHEQYF. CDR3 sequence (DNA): TGTGCCAGCAGCTCCGCCCGGAGGGAACACGAGCAGTACTTC.

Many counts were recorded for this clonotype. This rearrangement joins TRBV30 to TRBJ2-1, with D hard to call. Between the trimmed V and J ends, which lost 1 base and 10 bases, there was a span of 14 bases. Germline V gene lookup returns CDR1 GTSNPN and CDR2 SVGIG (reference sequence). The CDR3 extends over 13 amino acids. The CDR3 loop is CAWSARWVNEQFF. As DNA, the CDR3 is TGTGCCTGGAGTGCACGGTGGGTAAACGAGCAGTTCTTC.

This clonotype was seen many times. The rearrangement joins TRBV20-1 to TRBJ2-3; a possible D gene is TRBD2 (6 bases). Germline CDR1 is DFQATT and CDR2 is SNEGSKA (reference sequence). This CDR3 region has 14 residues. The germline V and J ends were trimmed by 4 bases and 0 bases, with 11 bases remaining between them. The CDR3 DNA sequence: TGCAGTGCTACGGGGGATTCTAGCACAGATACGCAGTATTTT. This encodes CSATGDSSTDTQYF.

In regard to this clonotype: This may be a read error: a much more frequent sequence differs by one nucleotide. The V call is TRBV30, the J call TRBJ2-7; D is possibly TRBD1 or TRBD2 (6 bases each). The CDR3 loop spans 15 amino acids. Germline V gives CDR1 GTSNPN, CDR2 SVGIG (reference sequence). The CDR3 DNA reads TGTGCCTGGAGTGTAATGGGGGCGGGAACCTACGAGCATTACTTC. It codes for CAWSVMGAGTYEHYF.

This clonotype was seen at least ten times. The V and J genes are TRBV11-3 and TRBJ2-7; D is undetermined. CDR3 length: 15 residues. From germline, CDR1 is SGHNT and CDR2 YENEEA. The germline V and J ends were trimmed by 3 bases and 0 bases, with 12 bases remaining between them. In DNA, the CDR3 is TGTGCCAGCAGCTTCGACCGAGGATTCTCCTACGAGCAGTACTTC. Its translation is CASSFDRGFSYEQYF.

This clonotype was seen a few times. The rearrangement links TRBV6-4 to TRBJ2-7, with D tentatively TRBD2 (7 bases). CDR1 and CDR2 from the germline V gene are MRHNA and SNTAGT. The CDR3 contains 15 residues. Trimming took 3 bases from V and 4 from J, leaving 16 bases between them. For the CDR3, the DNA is TGTGCCAGCAGTGAAAGGGTCGGGGGGCGATACGAGCAGTACTTC. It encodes CASSERVGGRYEQYF.

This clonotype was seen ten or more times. The CDR3 is CASTPGTSASNEQFF. The CDR3 nucleotides read TGTGCCAGCACACCAGGGACTAGCGCAAGCAATGAGCAGTTCTTC. J is TRBJ2-1 and V is TRBV27; TRBD2 agrees at 10 bases. Germline CDR1 MNHEY, CDR2 SMNVEV (reference sequence). Trimming cost V 7 bases and J 6 bases; bases outside gene matches: 9. This CDR3 is built from 15 residues.

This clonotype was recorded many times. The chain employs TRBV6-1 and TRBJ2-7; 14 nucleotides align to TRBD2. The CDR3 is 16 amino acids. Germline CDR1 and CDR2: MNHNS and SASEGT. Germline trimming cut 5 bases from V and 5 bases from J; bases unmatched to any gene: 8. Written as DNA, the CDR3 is TGTGCCAGCAGTCTCCGACTAGCGGGAGGGTCCCACGAGCAGTACTTC. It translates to CASSLRLAGGSHEQYF.

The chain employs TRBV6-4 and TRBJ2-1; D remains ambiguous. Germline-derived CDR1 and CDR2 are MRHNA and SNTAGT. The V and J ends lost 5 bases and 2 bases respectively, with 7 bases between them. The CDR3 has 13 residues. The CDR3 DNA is TGTGCCAGCAGTATACAAGCCTACAATGAGCAGTTCTTC. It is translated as CASSIQAYNEQFF.

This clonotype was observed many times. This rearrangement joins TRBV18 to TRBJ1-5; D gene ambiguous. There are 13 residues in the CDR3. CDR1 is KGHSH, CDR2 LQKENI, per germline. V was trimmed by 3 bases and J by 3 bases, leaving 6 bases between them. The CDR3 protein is CASSPGFNQPQHF. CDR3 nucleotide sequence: TGTGCCAGCTCACCGGGTTTCAATCAGCCCCAGCATTTT.

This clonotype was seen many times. The CDR3 spells CSARPDLDSYEQYF. The CDR3 DNA follows: TGCAGTGCCAGGCCTGACTTAGACTCCTACGAGCAGTACTTC. The V and J genes are TRBV20-1 and TRBJ2-7; D unclear. V dropped 6 bases and J dropped 0 bases, with 15 bases sitting between them. Germline lookup yields CDR1 DFQATT and CDR2 SNEGSKA (reference sequence). There are 14 residues in the CDR3.

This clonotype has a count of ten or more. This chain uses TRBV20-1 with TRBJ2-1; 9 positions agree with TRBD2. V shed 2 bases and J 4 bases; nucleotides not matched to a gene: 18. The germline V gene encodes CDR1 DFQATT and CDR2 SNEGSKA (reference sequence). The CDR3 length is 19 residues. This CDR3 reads CSARNPGVAGVSLYNEQFF. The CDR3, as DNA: TGCAGTGCTAGAAACCCCGGGGTAGCGGGAGTCTCTTTATACAATGAGCAGTTCTTC.

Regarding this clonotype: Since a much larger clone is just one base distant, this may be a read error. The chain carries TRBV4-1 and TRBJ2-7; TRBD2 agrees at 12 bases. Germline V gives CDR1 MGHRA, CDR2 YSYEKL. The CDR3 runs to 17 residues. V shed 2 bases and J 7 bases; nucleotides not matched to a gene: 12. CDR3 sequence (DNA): TGCGCCAGCAGCCAACCTCTAGCGGGAGGGCCCTACAATGAGCAGTACTTC. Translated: CASSQPLAGGPYNEQYF.

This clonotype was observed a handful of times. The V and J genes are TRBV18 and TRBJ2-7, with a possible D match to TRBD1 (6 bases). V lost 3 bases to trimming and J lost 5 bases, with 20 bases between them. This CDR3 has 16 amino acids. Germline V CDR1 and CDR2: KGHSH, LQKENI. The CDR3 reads CASSPRKTTGSDEQYF. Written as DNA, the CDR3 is TGTGCCAGCTCACCCCGTAAAACTACAGGGTCGGACGAGCAGTACTTC.

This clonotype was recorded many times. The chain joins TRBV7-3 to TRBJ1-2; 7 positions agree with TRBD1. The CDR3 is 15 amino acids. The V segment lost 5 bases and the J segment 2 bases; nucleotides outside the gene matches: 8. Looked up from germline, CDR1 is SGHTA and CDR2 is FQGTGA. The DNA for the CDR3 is TGTGCCAGCAGCCCCGGTCCGGGACAGAACTATGGCTACACCTTC. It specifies CASSPGPGQNYGYTF. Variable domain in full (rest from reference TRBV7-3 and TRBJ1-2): GAGVSQTPSNKVTEKGKYVELRCDPISGHTALYWYRQSLGQGPEFLIYFQGTGAADDSGLPNDRFFAVRPEGSVSTLKIQRTERGDSAVYLCASSPGPGQNYGYTFGSGTRLTVV.

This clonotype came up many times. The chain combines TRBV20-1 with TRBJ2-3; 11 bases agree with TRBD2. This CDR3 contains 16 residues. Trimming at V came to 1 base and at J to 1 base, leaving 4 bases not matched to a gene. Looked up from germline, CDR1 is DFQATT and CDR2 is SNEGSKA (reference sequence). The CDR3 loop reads CSARAVAGGGTDTQYF. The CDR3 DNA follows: TGCAGTGCTAGAGCGGTAGCGGGAGGGGGCACAGATACGCAGTATTTT.

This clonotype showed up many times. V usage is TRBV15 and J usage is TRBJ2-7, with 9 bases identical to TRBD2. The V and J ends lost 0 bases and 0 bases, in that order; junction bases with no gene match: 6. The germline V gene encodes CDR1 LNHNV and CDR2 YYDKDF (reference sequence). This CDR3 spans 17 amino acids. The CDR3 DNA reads TGTGCCACCAGCAGAGACAGACTAGCGGCCATCTCCTACGAGCAGTACTTC. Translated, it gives CATSRDRLAAISYEQYF.

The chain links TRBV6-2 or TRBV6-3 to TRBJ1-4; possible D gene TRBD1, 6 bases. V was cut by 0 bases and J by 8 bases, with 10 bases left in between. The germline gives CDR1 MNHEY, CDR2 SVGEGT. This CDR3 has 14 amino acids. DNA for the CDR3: TGTGCCAGCAGTTACTCGCGGGACACCGAAAAACTGTTTTTT. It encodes CASSYSRDTEKLFF.

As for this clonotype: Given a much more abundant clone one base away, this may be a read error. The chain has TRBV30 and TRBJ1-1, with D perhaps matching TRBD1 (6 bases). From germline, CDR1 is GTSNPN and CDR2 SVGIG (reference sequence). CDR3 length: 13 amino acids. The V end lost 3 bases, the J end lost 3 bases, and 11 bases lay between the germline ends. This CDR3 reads CAWSVTGYTEAFF. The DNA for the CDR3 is TGTGCCTGGAGCGTTACAGGGTACACTGAAGCTTTCTTT.

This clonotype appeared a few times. The DNA of the CDR3 is TGCGCCAGCAGCTTGAGTTGGGACACCGGGCGATCCGTATATGGCTACACCTTC. It yields the protein CASSLSWDTGRSVYGYTF. The V call is TRBV5-1, the J call TRBJ1-2; a possible D gene is TRBD1 (6 bases). The CDR3 runs to 18 residues. CDR1 is SGHRS, CDR2 YFSETQ, per germline. V was cut by 1 base and J by 5 bases, with 24 bases left in between.

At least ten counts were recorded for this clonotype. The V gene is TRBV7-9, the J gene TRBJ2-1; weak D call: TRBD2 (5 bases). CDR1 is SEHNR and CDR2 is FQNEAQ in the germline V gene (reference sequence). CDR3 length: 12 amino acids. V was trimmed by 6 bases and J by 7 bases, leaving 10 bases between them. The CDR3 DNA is TGTGCCAGCAGTCTTAGGGAGAATGAGCAGTTCTTC. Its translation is CASSLRENEQFF.

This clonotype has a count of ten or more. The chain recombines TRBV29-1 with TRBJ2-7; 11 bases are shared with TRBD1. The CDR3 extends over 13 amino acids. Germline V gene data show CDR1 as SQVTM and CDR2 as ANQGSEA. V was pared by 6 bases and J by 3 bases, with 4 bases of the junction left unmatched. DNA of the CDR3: TGCAGCGTCTCGGGACAGGGGGACTACGAGCAGTACTTC. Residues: CSVSGQGDYEQYF.